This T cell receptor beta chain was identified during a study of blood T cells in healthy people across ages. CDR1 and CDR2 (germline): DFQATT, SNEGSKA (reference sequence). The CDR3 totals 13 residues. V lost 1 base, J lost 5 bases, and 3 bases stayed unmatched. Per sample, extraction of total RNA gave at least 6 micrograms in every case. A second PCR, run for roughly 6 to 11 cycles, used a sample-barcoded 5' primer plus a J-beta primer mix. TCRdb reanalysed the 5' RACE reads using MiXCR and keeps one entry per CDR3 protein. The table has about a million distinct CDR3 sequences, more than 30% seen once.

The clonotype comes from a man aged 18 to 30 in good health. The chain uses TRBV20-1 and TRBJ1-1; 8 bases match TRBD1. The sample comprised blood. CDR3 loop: CSARGRGQTEAFF. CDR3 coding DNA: TGCAGTGCTAGAGGCAGGGGGCAAACTGAAGCTTTCTTT.